These 8 T cell receptor beta chains originate from one sample sequenced in a study of CD8+ T cells in alopecia areata. Once RNA had been extracted, it was reverse transcribed into cDNA to act as the sequencing template. TCRdb's copy holds only in-frame clones and misses some; the assay was immunoSEQ multiplex PCR. The data show roughly 100,000 clones, approximately 60% seen once. Sequenced material: CD4+ T cells sorted from blood. The receptors derive from a human donor in good health.

Comment on this clone: The junction and the germline gene differ at one end; a read error may be behind it. J is TRBJ2-5 and V is TRBV7-7, with a weak D call TRBD2 (5 bases). From germline, CDR1 is SSHAT and CDR2 FNYEAQ (reference sequence). This CDR3 spans 15 amino acids. CDR3 DNA sequence: TGTGCTAGCAGCCCGGGGATCCCAAACCTAGAGACCCAGTACTTC. It encodes CASSPGIPNLETQYF.

V and J are TRBV29-1 and TRBJ2-5; 8 bases align to TRBD1. This CDR3 has 16 residues. Germline CDR1 SQVTM, CDR2 ANQGSEA. J gave up 1 base and V 6 bases, and 13 bases lay outside the gene matches. This chain's CDR3 is CSVRTGNIYFQETQYF. The CDR3 nucleotides are TGCAGCGTCCGGACAGGGAACATCTATTTCCAAGAGACCCAGTACTTC.

The chain carries TRBV6-5 and TRBJ2-3; D is possibly TRBD2 (6 bases). The V and J ends lost 6 bases and 7 bases respectively, with 20 bases between them. In germline, CDR1 is MNHEY, CDR2 SVGAGI. The CDR3 contains 15 residues. Here the CDR3 DNA reads TGTGCCAGCAGCAGGGATGGGCGCGGGATGAATACGCAGTATTTT. It codes for CASSRDGRGMNTQYF.

This clone was counted only a few times. The J gene is TRBJ2-5, the V gene TRBV6-5, with 12 bases identical to TRBD2. This CDR3 comprises 16 residues. V gave up 0 bases and J gave up 5 bases; unmatched junction bases: 4. Germline V lookup: CDR1 MNHEY, CDR2 SVGAGI. The CDR3 DNA follows: TGTGCCAGCAGTTACTCGACTAGCGGGGGAAGGGAGACCCAGTACTTC. The encoded protein is CASSYSTSGGRETQYF.

The chain recombines TRBV2 with TRBJ2-1, with TRBD2 matching over 10 bases. This CDR3 region has 14 residues. Germline V gene sequence: CDR1 SNHLY, CDR2 FYNNEI. V was clipped by 6 bases and J by 6 bases; unmatched bases: 5. CDR3 sequence: CASRLSGGANEQFF. The CDR3 DNA reads as TGTGCCAGCAGGTTGAGCGGGGGGGCCAATGAGCAGTTCTTC. Full variable domain (rest looked up from reference TRBV2 and TRBJ2-1): EPEVTQTPSHQVTQMGQEVILRCVPISNHLYFYWYRQILGQKVEFLVSFYNNEISEKSEIFDDQFSVERPDGSNFTLKIRSTKLEDSAMYFCASRLSGGANEQFFGPGTRLTVL.

In its sample, this clone was seen once. J is TRBJ2-7 and V is TRBV6-6, with 11 bases that match TRBD1. The CDR3 runs to 16 residues. V trimming: 6 bases; J trimming: 1 base; junction bases outside the gene matches: 8. CDR1 and CDR2 (germline): MNHNY, SVGAGI (reference sequence). CDR3 DNA sequence: TGTGCCAGCAGGCGCCGTGGACAGGGGGCGTCCTACGAGCAGTACTTC. Its translation: CASRRRGQGASYEQYF.

This clone was seen only once. This chain joins TRBV15 and TRBJ1-6; D possibly corresponds to TRBD1 (5 bases). The V gene's germline CDR1 is LNHNV and CDR2 YYDKDF (reference sequence). The ends were cut back, 0 bases at V and 10 bases at J, with 10 bases in the middle. This CDR3 is built from 14 residues. CDR3 bases: TGTGCCACCAGCAGAGATGGGGGGAGGTCACCCCTCCACTTT. Its translation: CATSRDGGRSPLHF.

V usage is TRBV7-2 and J usage is TRBJ2-3, with 11 bases aligning to TRBD2. The V segment lost 4 bases and the J segment 1 base; nucleotides outside the gene matches: 10. Germline CDR1 is SGHTA and CDR2 is FQGNSA. The CDR3 runs to 18 residues. The CDR3 coding sequence is TGTGCCAGCAGCTACCCGGTTGGTAGCGGGGGGGGCACAGATACGCAGTATTTT. Translating gives CASSYPVGSGGGTDTQYF.